The next 12 T cell receptor beta chains were all read from a single sample in a study of CD8+ T cells in alopecia areata. The treatment here: oral pan-JAK inhibitor, 5-10 mg twice daily. Reverse transcription of extracted RNA yielded cDNA, which provided the sequencing template. Some clones are missing from TCRdb's copy, which holds only in-frame ones; the method was immunoSEQ multiplex PCR. The sample lists about 120,000 clones, 53% occurring once. Sequenced material: CD4+ T cells sorted from blood, taken at week 4, from a patient treated with tofacitinib. The origin of the receptors is a human donor with alopecia areata.

The J gene is TRBJ2-1, the V gene TRBV5-1; the match to TRBD2 covers 9 bases. This CDR3 is built from 16 residues. Looked up from germline, CDR1 is SGHRS and CDR2 is YFSETQ. V was pared by 4 bases and J by 3 bases, with 8 bases of the junction left unmatched. The CDR3 sequence: CASSATLTSGYNEQFF. The CDR3 region has the DNA TGCGCCAGCAGCGCTACCCTGACTAGCGGCTACAATGAGCAGTTCTTC.

The chain uses TRBV2 and TRBJ1-5; D unresolved. V lost 8 bases and J lost 4, with 6 bases in between. CDR3 length: 11 amino acids. Germline assignment: CDR1 SNHLY and CDR2 FYNNEI. In DNA form, the CDR3 reads TGTGCCAGCCGACTTAATCAGCCCCAGCATTTT. It translates to CASRLNQPQHF.

This clone was picked up a small number of times. V and J are TRBV25-1 and TRBJ2-7, with 8 bases aligning to TRBD1. Losses at the gene ends were 4 bases for V and 3 bases for J; bases not matched to a gene: 5. CDR3 size: 14 residues. The germline gives CDR1 MGHDK, CDR2 SYGVNS. The CDR3 sequence is CASSVHGTGYEQYF. DNA of the CDR3: TGTGCCAGCAGTGTCCACGGGACAGGCTACGAGCAGTACTTC.

The V call is TRBV30, the J call TRBJ2-1, with D possibly matching TRBD1 (5 bases). CDR1 and CDR2 from the germline V gene are GTSNPN and SVGIG (reference sequence). The CDR3 is 11 amino acids. V shed 5 bases and J shed 7 bases, with 9 bases lying between them. CDR3 nucleotides: TGTGCCTGGGAAAGGACAAATGAGCAGTTCTTC. Its protein product is CAWERTNEQFF.

The J gene is TRBJ1-2, the V gene TRBV6-1; D perhaps matches TRBD1 (6 bases). CDR3 length equals 14 residues. Trimming shortened V by 0 bases and J by 6 bases, and 11 bases separated the two germline ends. Germline V gene sequence: CDR1 MNHNS, CDR2 SASEGT. The chain's CDR3 is CASSEAWQGNGYTF. CDR3 nucleotide sequence: TGTGCCAGCAGTGAAGCCTGGCAGGGGAATGGCTACACCTTC.

This clone has just a few counts. The rearrangement uses TRBV10-3 and TRBJ2-7; 8 nucleotides match TRBD2. Germline V lookup: CDR1 ENHRY, CDR2 SYGVKD. The CDR3 has 12 amino acids. The trim removed 10 bases at V and 6 bases at J, leaving 8 bases unmatched. Written as DNA, the CDR3 is TGTGCCACGGGGAGGACTAGCCCCGAGCAGTACTTC. Its translation is CATGRTSPEQYF.

This clone turned up a few times. The gene calls are TRBV5-4 and TRBJ1-5; maybe TRBD1 (5 bases). CDR3 size: 17 residues. The V end was cut by 3 bases, the J end by 7 bases, with 23 bases between. Germline-derived CDR1 and CDR2 are SGHNT and YYREEE (reference sequence). CDR3 nucleotide sequence: TGTGCCAGCAGCTACGACGGGACGGTCGGCAGTGGCCAGCCCCAGCATTTT. Translated: CASSYDGTVGSGQPQHF.

The chain employs TRBV4-1 and TRBJ1-4; D remains unclear. The V gene lost 6 bases and the J gene lost 0 bases, with 8 bases spanning the gap. This CDR3 has 14 amino acids. CDR1 is MGHRA, CDR2 YSYEKL, per germline. For the CDR3, the DNA is TGCGCCAGCAGGCAGCTTCCAACTAATGAAAAACTGTTTTTT. Translated: CASRQLPTNEKLFF.

The V gene is TRBV5-4, the J gene TRBJ1-6; 8 nucleotides line up with TRBD1. Trimming at V came to 4 bases and at J to 8 bases, leaving 5 bases not matched to a gene. Germline lookup yields CDR1 SGHNT and CDR2 YYREEE (reference sequence). The CDR3 spans 14 residues. The chain's CDR3 is CASSADRADSPLHF. CDR3 nucleotides: TGTGCCAGCAGCGCGGACAGGGCCGATTCACCCCTCCACTTT.

This chain links TRBV29-1 with TRBJ2-1; unclear D gene. The germline CDR1 and CDR2 sequences are SQVTM and ANQGSEA. V lost 3 bases and J 7 bases, leaving 4 bases between the germline ends. This CDR3 region has 10 residues. CDR3: CSVDGNEQFF. CDR3 nucleotides: TGCAGCGTTGACGGAAATGAGCAGTTCTTC.

The table lists this clone with a few counts. The rearrangement joins TRBV30 to TRBJ1-2; weak D call: TRBD1 (5 bases). Germline loops: CDR1 GTSNPN, CDR2 SVGIG (reference sequence). CDR3 length: 11 residues. Trimming removed 2 bases from V and 8 bases from J, with 9 bases in between. This CDR3 reads CAWSTGRGYTF. DNA of the CDR3: TGTGCCTGGAGTACGGGACGCGGCTACACCTTC. Full variable domain (outside the CDR3, taken from reference TRBV30 and TRBJ1-2): SQTIHQWPATLVQPVGSPLSLECTVEGTSNPNLYWYRQAAGRGLQLLFYSVGIGQISSEVPQNLSASRPQDRQFILSSKKLLLSDSGFYLCAWSTGRGYTFGSGTRLTVV.

The chain carries TRBV5-4 and TRBJ1-2; D is possibly TRBD1 (5 bases). The CDR3 is 14 residues long. Germline-derived CDR1 and CDR2 are SGHNT and YYREEE (reference sequence). V lost 4 bases and J 4 bases, leaving 14 bases between the germline ends. The CDR3 here is CASSTPGTPYGYTF. CDR3 DNA: TGTGCCAGCAGCACCCCGGGGACGCCCTATGGCTACACCTTC.